These T cell receptor beta chains were read from a single sample in a study of blood T cell repertoires in COVID-19. The assay was immunoSEQ multiplex PCR, and TCRdb's table has in-frame clones only and misses some. The sample records hundreds of thousands of clones, 80% to 90% being singletons. The sample comprised PBMCs or T cells enriched from blood (not recorded which). The receptors were gathered from a woman between 50 and 59 years old with acute COVID-19. Each CDR3 is given with its conserved first and last residue. The D gene is left open where the match is weak. The listing skips clone size in some rows; elsewhere it reads once, few, many or a size class.

V gene,J gene,D gene,clone size,CDR3 protein,CDR3 DNA
TRBV7-2,TRBJ2-7,.,.,CASSIARGGSYEQYF,TGTGCCAGCAGCATCGCTAGGGGGGGCTCCTACGAGCAGTACTTC
TRBV3-1/TRBV3-2,TRBJ2-7,.,.,CASSQDYLRTAHEQYF,TGTGCCAGCAGCCAAGATTATTTGAGGACAGCTCACGAGCAGTACTTC
TRBV6-5,TRBJ2-2,TRBD1,.,CASSYSTGFTGELFF,TGTGCCAGCAGTTACTCGACAGGGTTTACCGGGGAGCTGTTTTTT
TRBV7-8,TRBJ2-7,.,.,CASSLRGWGAYEQYF,TGTGCCAGCAGCTTGCGGGGATGGGGGGCCTACGAGCAGTACTTC
TRBV3-1/TRBV3-2,TRBJ1-2,TRBD1,.,CASRRTGLHYGYTF,TGTGCCAGCAGGCGGACAGGGCTTCACTATGGCTACACCTTC
TRBV10-1,TRBJ1-1,.,.,CASSESSDQLWRPPRGTEAFF,TGCGCCAGCAGTGAATCGTCGGATCAGCTATGGCGGCCCCCGCGGGGGACTGAAGCTTTCTTT
TRBV5-4,TRBJ1-1,.,.,CASSLGARHTEAFF,TGTGCCAGCAGCTTGGGGGCCAGGCATACTGAAGCTTTCTTT
TRBV3-1/TRBV3-2,TRBJ1-2,TRBD1,.,CASRPPGQGNYGYTF,TGTGCCAGCAGGCCACCGGGACAGGGGAACTATGGCTACACCTTC
TRBV7-3,TRBJ2-7,TRBD1,.,CASSSGQGAAYEQYF,TGTGCCAGCAGCTCAGGACAGGGGGCGGCCTACGAGCAGTACTTC
TRBV10-3,TRBJ1-1,.,.,CAIRNHRDPNTEAFF,TGTGCCATCAGGAACCACAGGGACCCGAACACTGAAGCTTTCTTT
TRBV5-1,TRBJ2-7,TRBD1,.,CASRDRDLYEQYF,TGCGCCTCCCGGGACAGGGATCTCTACGAGCAGTACTTC
TRBV28,TRBJ2-7,TRBD1,.,CASSGGDRGSYEQYF,TGTGCCAGCAGTGGGGGGGACAGGGGCTCCTACGAGCAGTACTTC
TRBV28,TRBJ1-3,.,once,CASSFRGSGNTIYF,TGTGCCAGCAGTTTCAGGGGCTCTGGAAACACCATATATTTT
TRBV5-4,TRBJ2-5,.,.,CASSLRRSPQETQYF,TGTGCCAGCAGCTTGAGGAGGAGTCCACAAGAGACCCAGTACTTC
TRBV7-2,TRBJ2-7,TRBD2,.,CASSLTRTSGVEQYF,TGTGCCAGCAGCTTAACGAGGACTAGCGGCGTCGAGCAGTACTTC
TRBV14,TRBJ2-7,.,.,CASSPAGTNYEQYF,TGTGCCAGCAGCCCGGCCGGGACAAACTACGAGCAGTACTTC
TRBV5-1,TRBJ1-3,.,.,CASSLQGSSGNTIYF,TGCGCCAGCAGCTTGCAGGGAAGCTCTGGAAACACCATATATTTT
TRBV7-3,TRBJ2-1,TRBD2,.,CASSLGLAGYYEQFF,TGTGCCAGCAGCTTGGGACTAGCGGGTTACTATGAGCAGTTCTTC
TRBV2,TRBJ2-7,TRBD2,.,CASSGTSGRAESYEQYF,TGTGCCAGCAGCGGAACTAGCGGGAGGGCCGAAAGCTACGAGCAGTACTTC
TRBV11-3,TRBJ1-3,.,.,CASSLGDPGNTIYF,TGTGCCAGCAGCCTCGGAGACCCTGGAAACACCATATATTTT
TRBV7-2,TRBJ2-3,TRBD2,.,CASSLGEREWVTDTQYF,TGTGCCAGCAGCTTGGGGGAGCGGGAGTGGGTCACAGATACGCAGTATTTT
TRBV19,TRBJ1-1,TRBD1,.,CASIGTAMNTEAFF,TGTGCCAGTATCGGGACAGCTATGAACACTGAAGCTTTCTTT
TRBV3-1/TRBV3-2,TRBJ1-2,TRBD1,.,CASSQQGAHGYTF,TGTGCCAGCAGCCAACAGGGGGCGCATGGCTACACCTTC
TRBV28,TRBJ1-5,.,.,CASSLRGLQPQHF,TGTGCCAGCAGTTTACGGGGTCTTCAGCCCCAGCATTTT